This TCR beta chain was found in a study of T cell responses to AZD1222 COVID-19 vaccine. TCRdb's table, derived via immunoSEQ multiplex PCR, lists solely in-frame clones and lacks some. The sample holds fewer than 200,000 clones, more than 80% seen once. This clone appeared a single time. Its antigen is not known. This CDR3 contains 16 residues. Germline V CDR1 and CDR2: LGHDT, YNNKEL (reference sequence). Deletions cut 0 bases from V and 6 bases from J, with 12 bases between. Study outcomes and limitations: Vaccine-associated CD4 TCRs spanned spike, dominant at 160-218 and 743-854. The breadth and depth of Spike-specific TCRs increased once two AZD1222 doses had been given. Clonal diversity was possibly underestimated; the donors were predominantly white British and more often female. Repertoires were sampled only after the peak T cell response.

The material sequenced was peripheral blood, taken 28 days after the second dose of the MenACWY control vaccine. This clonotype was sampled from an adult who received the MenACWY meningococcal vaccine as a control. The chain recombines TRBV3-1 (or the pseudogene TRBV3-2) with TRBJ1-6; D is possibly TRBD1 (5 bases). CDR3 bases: TGTGCCAGCAGCCAAGAGGGGGACTCGTTTAATTCACCCCTCCACTTT. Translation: CASSQEGDSFNSPLHF.